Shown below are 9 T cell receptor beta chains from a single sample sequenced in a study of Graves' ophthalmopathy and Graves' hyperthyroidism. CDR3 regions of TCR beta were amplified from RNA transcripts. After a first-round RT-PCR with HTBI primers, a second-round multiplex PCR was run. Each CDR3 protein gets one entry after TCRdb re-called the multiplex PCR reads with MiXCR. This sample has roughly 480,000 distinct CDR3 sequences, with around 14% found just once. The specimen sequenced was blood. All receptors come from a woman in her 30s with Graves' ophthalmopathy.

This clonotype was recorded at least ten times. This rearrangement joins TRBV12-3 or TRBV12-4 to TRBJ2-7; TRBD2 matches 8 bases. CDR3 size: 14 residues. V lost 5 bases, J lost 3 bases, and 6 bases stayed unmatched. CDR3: CASSPQTSVYEQYF. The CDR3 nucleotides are TGTGCCAGCAGTCCCCAGACTAGCGTCTACGAGCAGTACTTC.

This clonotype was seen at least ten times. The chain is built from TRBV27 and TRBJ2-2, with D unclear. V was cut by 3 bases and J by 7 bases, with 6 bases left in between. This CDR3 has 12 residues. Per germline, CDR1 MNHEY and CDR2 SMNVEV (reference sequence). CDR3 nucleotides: TGTGCCAGCAGTTTTCTGGGCGGGGAGCTGTTTTTT. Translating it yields CASSFLGGELFF.

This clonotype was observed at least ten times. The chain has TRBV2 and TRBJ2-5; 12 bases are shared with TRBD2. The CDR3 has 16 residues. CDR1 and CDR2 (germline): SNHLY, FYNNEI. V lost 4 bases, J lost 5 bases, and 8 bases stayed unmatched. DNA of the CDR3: TGTGCCAGCAGTGGACTAGCGGGGGTCGTTGGGGAGACCCAGTACTTC. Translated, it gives CASSGLAGVVGETQYF.

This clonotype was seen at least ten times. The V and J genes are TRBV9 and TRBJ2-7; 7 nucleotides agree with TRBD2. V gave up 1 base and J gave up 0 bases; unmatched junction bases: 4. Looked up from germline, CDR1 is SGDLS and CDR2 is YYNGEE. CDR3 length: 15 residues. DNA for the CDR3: TGTGCCAGCAGCGTATCTAGCGGAATCTCCTACGAGCAGTACTTC. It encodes CASSVSSGISYEQYF. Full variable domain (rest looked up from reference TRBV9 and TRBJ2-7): DSGVTQTPKHLITATGQRVTLRCSPRSGDLSVYWYQQSLDQGLQFLIQYYNGEERAKGNILERFSAQQFPDLHSELNLSSLELGDSALYFCASSVSSGISYEQYFGPGTRLTVT.

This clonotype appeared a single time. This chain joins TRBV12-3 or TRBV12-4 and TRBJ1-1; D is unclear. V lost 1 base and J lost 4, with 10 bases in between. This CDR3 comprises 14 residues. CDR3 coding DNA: TGTGCCAGCAGTTTAGAGAGTATGAGCACTGAAGCTTTCTTT. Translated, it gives CASSLESMSTEAFF.

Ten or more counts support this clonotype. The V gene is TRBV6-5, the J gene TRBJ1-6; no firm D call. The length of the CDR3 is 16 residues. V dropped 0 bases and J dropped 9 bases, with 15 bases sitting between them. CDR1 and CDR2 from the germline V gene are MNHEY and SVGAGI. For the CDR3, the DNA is TGTGCCAGCAGTTACTCGACCCCACCGACTTCTTCACCCCTCCACTTT. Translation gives CASSYSTPPTSSPLHF.

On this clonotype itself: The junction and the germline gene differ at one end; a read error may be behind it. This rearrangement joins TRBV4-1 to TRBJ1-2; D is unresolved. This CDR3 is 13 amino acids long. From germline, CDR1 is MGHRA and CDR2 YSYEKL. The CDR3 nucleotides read TGCGCCAGCAGCCTCGGGCAAGGGTCTGGCCACACCTTC. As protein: CASSLGQGSGHTF.

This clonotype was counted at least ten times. This chain's CDR3 is CASSRTDRAVPLHF. In DNA, the CDR3 is TGTGCCAGCAGCCGGACCGACAGGGCCGTGCCCCTCCACTTT. V is TRBV12-3 or TRBV12-4 and J is TRBJ1-6; 7 bases fit TRBD1. CDR3 length: 14 amino acids. Trimming at V came to 6 bases and at J to 13 bases, leaving 12 bases not matched to a gene.

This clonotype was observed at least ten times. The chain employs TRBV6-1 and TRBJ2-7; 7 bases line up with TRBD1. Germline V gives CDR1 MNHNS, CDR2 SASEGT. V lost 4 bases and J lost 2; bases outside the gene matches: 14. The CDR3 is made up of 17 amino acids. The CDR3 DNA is TGTGCCAGCAGTGCTAGTTTTGAAGACAGGGAGACCTACGAGCAGTACTTC. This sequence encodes CASSASFEDRETYEQYF.